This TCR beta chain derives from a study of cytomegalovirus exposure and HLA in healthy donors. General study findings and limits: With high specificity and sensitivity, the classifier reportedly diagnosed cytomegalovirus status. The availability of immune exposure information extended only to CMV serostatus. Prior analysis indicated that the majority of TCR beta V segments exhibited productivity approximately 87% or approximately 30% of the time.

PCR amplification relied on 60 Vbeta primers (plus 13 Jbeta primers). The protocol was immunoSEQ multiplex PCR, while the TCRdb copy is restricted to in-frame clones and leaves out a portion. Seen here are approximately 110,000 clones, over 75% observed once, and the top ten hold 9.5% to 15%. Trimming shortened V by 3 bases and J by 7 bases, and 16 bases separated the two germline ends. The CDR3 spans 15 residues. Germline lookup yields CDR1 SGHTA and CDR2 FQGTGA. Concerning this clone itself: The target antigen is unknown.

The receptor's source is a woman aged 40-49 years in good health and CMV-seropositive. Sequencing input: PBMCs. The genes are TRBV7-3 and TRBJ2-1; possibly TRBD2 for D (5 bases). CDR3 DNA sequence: TGTGCCAGCAGCTTGGGAGACCTCCGGTCAAATGAGCAGTTCTTC. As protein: CASSLGDLRSNEQFF.